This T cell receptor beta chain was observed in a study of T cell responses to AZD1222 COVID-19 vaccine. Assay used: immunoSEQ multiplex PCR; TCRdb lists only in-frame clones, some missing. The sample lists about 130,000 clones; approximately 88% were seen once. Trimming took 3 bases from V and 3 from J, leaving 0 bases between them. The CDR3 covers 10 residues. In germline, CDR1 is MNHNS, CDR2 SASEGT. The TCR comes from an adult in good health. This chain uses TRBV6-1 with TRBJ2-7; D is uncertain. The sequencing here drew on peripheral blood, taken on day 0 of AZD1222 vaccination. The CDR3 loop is CASSDYEQYF. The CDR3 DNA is TGTGCCAGCAGTGACTACGAGCAGTACTTC.